The rows below give T cell receptor beta chains drawn from one sample of a study of cytomegalovirus exposure and HLA in healthy donors. The protocol was immunoSEQ multiplex PCR, while the TCRdb copy is restricted to in-frame clones and leaves out a portion. This table lists about 70,000 clones. Input material: PBMCs. Receptors originate from a female donor in good health and CMV-seropositive. Both conserved end residues are part of each CDR3. The D gene is left open where the match is weak.

v_gene	j_gene	d_gene	CDR3nt	CDR3aa
TRBV27	TRBJ2-7	.	TGTGCCAGCAGTTTAGGCACAGGCTATCAGCAGTACTTC	CASSLGTGYQQYF
TRBV6-5	TRBJ1-1	.	TGTGCCAGCAGTTCCGCAGGGGCCACGGAGACTGAAGCTTTCTTT	CASSSAGATETEAFF
TRBV19	TRBJ2-1	.	TGTGCCAGTAGTCTAACCCCATTGTTCACGAGCTCCGACAATGAGCAGTTCTTC	CASSLTPLFTSSDNEQFF
TRBV7-9	TRBJ1-2	TRBD1	TGTGCCAGCACCCTTGGGACAGGCCATGGCTACACCTTC	CASTLGTGHGYTF
TRBV28	TRBJ1-5	.	TGTGCCAGCCAACGAGAAGATCAGCCCCAGCATTTT	CASQREDQPQHF
TRBV27	TRBJ2-1	.	TGTGCCAGCAGTTTGGAAGGGGTCCATGAGCAGTTCTTC	CASSLEGVHEQFF
TRBV28	TRBJ1-2	TRBD1	TGTGCCAGCAGTTCCCCCACAGGGGGAGGCTACACCTTC	CASSSPTGGGYTF
TRBV4-3	TRBJ2-5	.	TGCGCCAGCAGCCCGTCTCGGCAAGAGACCCAGTACTTC	CASSPSRQETQYF
TRBV4-3	TRBJ1-1	.	TGCGCCAGCAGCCAAGAGGGAGTCGGGACTGAAGCTTTCTTT	CASSQEGVGTEAFF
TRBV7-3	TRBJ2-7	.	TGTGCCAGCAGCTTAACCCGGGATACCTACGAGCAGTACTTC	CASSLTRDTYEQYF
TRBV7-3	TRBJ1-3	TRBD1	TGTGCCAGCAGCCCGGACACAGGGGGTCTTGGAAACACCATATATTTT	CASSPDTGGLGNTIYF
TRBV28	TRBJ2-7	TRBD1	TGTGCCAGCAGTTCCCCGACAGGGGCCTACGAGCAGTACTTC	CASSSPTGAYEQYF
TRBV28	TRBJ2-7	TRBD1	TGTGCCAGCACCCAACAGGGGTCATTCGCCTACGAGCAGTACTTC	CASTQQGSFAYEQYF
TRBV6-5	TRBJ2-1	.	TGTGCCAGCAGTTACTCGAGAGGCTCCGACAATGAGCAGTTCTTC	CASSYSRGSDNEQFF